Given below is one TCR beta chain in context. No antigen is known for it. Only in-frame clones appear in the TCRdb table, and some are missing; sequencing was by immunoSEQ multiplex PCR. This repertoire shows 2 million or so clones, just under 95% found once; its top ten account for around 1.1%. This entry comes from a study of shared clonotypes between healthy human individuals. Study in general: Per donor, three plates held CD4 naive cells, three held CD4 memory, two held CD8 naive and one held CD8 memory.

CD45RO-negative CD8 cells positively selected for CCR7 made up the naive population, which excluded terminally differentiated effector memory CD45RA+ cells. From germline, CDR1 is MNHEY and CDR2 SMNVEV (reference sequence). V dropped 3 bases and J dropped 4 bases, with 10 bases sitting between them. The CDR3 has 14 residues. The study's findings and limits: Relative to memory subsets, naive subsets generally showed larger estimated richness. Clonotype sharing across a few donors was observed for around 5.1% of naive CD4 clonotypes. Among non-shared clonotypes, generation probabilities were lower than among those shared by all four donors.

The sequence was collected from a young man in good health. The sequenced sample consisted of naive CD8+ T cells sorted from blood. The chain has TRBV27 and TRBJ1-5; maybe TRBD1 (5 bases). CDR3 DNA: TGTGCCAGCAGTTTGGGGCTGCCGAATCAGCCCCAGCATTTT. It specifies CASSLGLPNQPQHF.